These T cell receptor beta chains were read from a single sample in a study of regulatory T cells in long-lasting Graves disease. One entry per CDR3 protein results from TCRdb running MiXCR on the multiplex PCR reads. The sample includes 410,000 or so distinct CDR3 sequences, approximately 15% seen only once; the top ten take about a sixth. The data also belong to a second study, concerning T cells in Graves' hyperthyroidism and ophthalmopathy.

Source: peripheral blood mononuclear cells (PBMCs), taken at new diagnosis, from a patient treated with antithyroid drugs. These receptors all stem from a woman aged 30 to 39 with Graves disease. The CDR3 runs from the conserved cysteine through the conserved F or W. D genes are given only for firm matches. A row's size may be missing; if present it is once, few, many or a size class.

clone_size	v_call	d_call	j_call	cdr3_aa	cdr3_nt
many	TRBV20-1	-	TRBJ2-3	CSARDQGGTDTQYF	TGCAGTGCTAGAGACCAGGGAGGCACAGATACGCAGTATTTT
many	TRBV12-3/TRBV12-4	-	TRBJ2-1	CASSGGLGEQFF	TGTGCCAGCAGTGGGGGTTTAGGTGAGCAGTTCTTC
few	TRBV9	-	TRBJ2-7	CASSPFSGPGGEQYF	TGTGCCAGCAGCCCCTTTAGCGGTCCTGGGGGTGAGCAGTACTTC
-	TRBV25-1	-	TRBJ1-2	CASSAAGSHGYTF	TGTGCCAGCAGTGCAGCAGGATCGCATGGCTACACCTTC
few	TRBV5-1	-	TRBJ1-1	CASSLPTGNTEAFF	TGCGCCAGCAGCTTGCCCACAGGGAACACTGAAGCTTTCTTT
-	TRBV4-1	-	TRBJ1-5	CATGPGDALGDQPQHF	TGCGCCACCGGACCGGGCGATGCTTTGGGGGATCAGCCCCAGCATTTT
many	TRBV11-2	TRBD2	TRBJ2-1	CASSLTSTSGSPLGEYNEQFF	TGTGCCAGCAGCTTAACCTCGACTAGCGGGAGTCCTTTAGGGGAGTACAATGAGCAGTTCTTC
-	TRBV24-1	TRBD1	TRBJ2-1	CATSEQGWTFF	TGTGCCACCAGTGAACAGGGGTGGACGTTCTTC
many	TRBV29-1	-	TRBJ2-7	CSVESPGRGAYEQYF	TGCAGCGTTGAATCCCCTGGCAGGGGTGCCTACGAGCAGTACTTC
few	TRBV29-1	TRBD2	TRBJ2-3	CSVDGSGIIQYF	TGCAGCGTTGACGGGAGCGGGATCATCCAGTATTTT
many	TRBV11-3	TRBD1	TRBJ2-5	CASSWGTGRMETQYF	TGTGCCAGCAGCTGGGGGACAGGGAGGATGGAGACCCAGTACTTC
-	TRBV4-1	TRBD1	TRBJ2-3	CASSRGSRGTDTQYF	TGCGCCAGCAGCCGTGGCTCCAGGGGGACAGATACGCAGTATTTT
few	TRBV20-1	TRBD1	TRBJ1-2	CSARSSDRYF	TGCAGTGCTAGATCCTCGGACAGGTACTTC
many	TRBV6-2/TRBV6-3	-	TRBJ2-1	CASSYRSTGSTQFF	TGTGCCAGCAGTTACAGATCAACCGGTTCGACTCAGTTCTTC
many	TRBV11-2	TRBD1	TRBJ1-1	CASSAGQGARTEAFF	TGTGCCAGCAGCGCGGGACAGGGGGCGAGAACTGAAGCTTTCTTT
many	TRBV11-3	TRBD2	TRBJ2-3	CASSPGTSGSSDTQYF	TGTGCCAGCAGCCCAGGGACTAGCGGGAGTTCAGATACGCAGTATTTT
few	TRBV9	-	TRBJ1-5	CASSVGHVEGAQHF	TGTGCCAGCAGCGTAGGTCACGTTGAAGGAGCCCAGCATTTT
many	TRBV10-2	-	TRBJ2-3	CASSEGADTQYF	TGCGCCAGCAGTGAAGGGGCAGATACGCAGTATTTT
few	TRBV5-6	TRBD1	TRBJ1-6	CASNRGQDNSPLHF	TGTGCCAGCAACCGAGGACAGGATAATTCACCCCTCCACTTT
many	TRBV6-1	TRBD1	TRBJ2-7	CASSNRQGLRYEQYF	TGTGCCAGCAGTAACCGACAGGGTCTGCGCTACGAGCAGTACTTC
-	TRBV4-1	-	TRBJ2-3	CASSQVVLNDRNTQYF	TGCGCCAGCAGCCAAGTGGTTTTGAACGACCGGAATACGCAGTATTTT
many	TRBV29-1	-	TRBJ2-7	CSVEDGRGRTDEQYF	TGCAGCGTTGAAGATGGGAGGGGGCGAACCGACGAGCAGTACTTC
few	TRBV20-1	TRBD1	TRBJ2-5	CSARDRENRGLLETQYF	TGCAGTGCTAGAGATAGGGAAAACAGGGGGCTTTTAGAGACCCAGTACTTC
many	TRBV6-1	-	TRBJ1-1	CASRLPGNTEAFF	TGTGCCAGCAGACTGCCCGGGAACACTGAAGCTTTCTTT
many	TRBV3-1	-	TRBJ1-5	CASSQDNSYNQPQHF	TGTGCCAGCAGCCAAGATAACAGCTATAATCAGCCCCAGCATTTT
many	TRBV12-5	-	TRBJ2-5	CASGLALKETQYF	TGTGCTAGTGGTTTGGCCCTAAAGGAGACCCAGTACTTC
many	TRBV4-1	TRBD1	TRBJ2-7	CASSQDFGTGGAQYEQYF	TGCGCCAGCAGCCAAGATTTTGGGACAGGGGGCGCGCAATACGAGCAGTACTTC
many	TRBV28	-	TRBJ1-2	CASSLSVDGYGYTF	TGTGCCAGCAGTTTATCGGTGGACGGCTATGGCTACACCTTC
few	TRBV7-9	TRBD1	TRBJ2-7	CASSQDRVTYEQYF	TGTGCCAGCAGCCAGGACAGGGTGACTTACGAGCAGTACTTC
many	TRBV24-1	TRBD2	TRBJ2-1	CATSDGTSGRRNEQFF	TGTGCCACCAGTGATGGGACTAGCGGGAGACGGAATGAGCAGTTCTTC
many	TRBV5-5	-	TRBJ2-7	CASSSRTNSYEQYF	TGTGCCAGCAGCTCACGGACTAACTCCTACGAGCAGTACTTC
-	TRBV2	TRBD1	TRBJ1-2	CASKGQGLGNYGYTF	TGTGCCAGCAAAGGACAGGGCCTAGGAAACTATGGCTACACCTTC
many	TRBV30	-	TRBJ2-3	CAYTASTDTQYF	TGTGCCTACACTGCTAGCACAGATACGCAGTATTTT
many	TRBV19	TRBD2	TRBJ2-2	CASTWGRGGRNTGELFF	TGTGCCAGTACATGGGGTCGTGGCGGGAGGAACACCGGGGAGCTGTTTTTT
few	TRBV5-1	TRBD2	TRBJ2-2	CASSEGTSGGRGELFF	TGCGCCAGCAGCGAAGGGACTAGCGGGGGACGGGGGGAGCTGTTTTTT
many	TRBV29-1	TRBD1	TRBJ1-4	CSVVPRTGSEKLFF	TGCAGCGTTGTGCCCCGGACAGGGAGCGAAAAACTGTTTTTT
many	TRBV2	-	TRBJ1-1	CASSPQELKAFF	TGTGCCAGCAGTCCACAGGAACTCAAAGCTTTCTTT
-	TRBV27	-	TRBJ1-5	CASKVNRGARNQPQHF	TGTGCCAGCAAGGTCAACCGGGGGGCGCGCAATCAGCCCCAGCATTTT
many	TRBV6-5	TRBD2	TRBJ2-5	CASSYFLAGGLGTQYF	TGTGCCAGCAGTTACTTCCTAGCGGGAGGGCTTGGGACCCAGTACTTC
-	TRBV11-3	-	TRBJ2-3	CASSLAGHHPDTQYF	TGTGCCAGCAGCTTGGCGGGACACCATCCAGATACGCAGTATTTT
many	TRBV9	-	TRBJ2-5	CASSSGTPRETQYF	TGTGCCAGCAGCTCCGGGACACCGAGGGAGACCCAGTACTTC
many	TRBV7-9	TRBD2	TRBJ2-7	CASSPAREGYEQYF	TGTGCCAGCAGCCCTGCGCGGGAGGGTTACGAGCAGTACTTC
few	TRBV25-1	-	TRBJ1-6	CASSETVSGNSPLHF	TGTGCCAGCAGTGAGACGGTGTCGGGGAATTCACCCCTCCACTTT
few	TRBV19	-	TRBJ2-5	CASSLGAEIQYF	TGTGCCAGTAGTCTGGGGGCTGAGATCCAGTACTTC
-	TRBV2	TRBD1	TRBJ1-6	CASSLDRGRSNSPLHF	TGTGCCAGCAGCTTGGACAGGGGACGGTCTAATTCACCCCTCCACTTT
-	TRBV18	TRBD1	TRBJ2-7	CASSLGQGKSYEQYF	TGTGCCAGCTCCCTAGGACAGGGGAAGTCCTACGAGCAGTACTTC
many	TRBV11-2	TRBD1	TRBJ2-7	CASRTGGRGYEQYF	TGTGCCAGCAGAACAGGGGGAAGGGGCTACGAGCAGTACTTC
many	TRBV2	-	TRBJ2-7	CATAFLTGDYYEQYF	TGTGCCACAGCCTTCCTAACAGGGGACTACTACGAGCAGTACTTC
many	TRBV11-2	-	TRBJ2-5	CASSLVGAAVKETQYF	TGTGCCAGCAGCTTAGTGGGGGCAGCGGTAAAAGAGACCCAGTACTTC
few	TRBV5-8	TRBD2	TRBJ2-1	CASSLVLAGVIYYNEQFF	TGTGCCAGCAGCTTGGTCCTCGCGGGAGTAATCTACTACAATGAGCAGTTCTTC
-	TRBV5-6	-	TRBJ2-1	CASSVPGTFYNEQFF	TGTGCCAGCAGCGTCCCCGGGACTTTCTACAATGAGCAGTTCTTC
few	TRBV6-2/TRBV6-3	-	TRBJ2-2	CASSSLANTGELFF	TGTGCCAGCAGTTCCCTAGCGAACACCGGGGAGCTGTTTTTT